The rows below give T cell receptor beta chains drawn from one sample of a study. TCRdb fed the 5' RACE reads into MiXCR, producing one record per CDR3 protein. The data show about 43,000 distinct CDR3 sequences, approximately 23% seen once. Sequenced sample: Tregs sorted from a lymph node. Receptor source: a female donor with breast cancer. Both conserved end residues are part of each CDR3. A D gene is named only where the DNA matches it firmly. Expanded clones are given a class, and other clones once, few, many or no size at all.

j_gene | abundance | v_gene | d_gene | CDR3aa | CDR3nt
TRBJ2-7 | many | TRBV28 | - | CASSFQAGPSYF | TGTGCCAGCAGTTTTCAGGCAGGTCCTAGCTACTTC
TRBJ2-1 | many | TRBV7-3 | TRBD2 | CASSLNGGAYNEQFF | TGTGCCAGCAGCTTGAACGGGGGGGCCTACAATGAGCAGTTCTTC
TRBJ2-1 | few | TRBV3-1 | TRBD1 | CASRPGTGVYNEQFF | TGTGCCAGCAGACCCGGGACAGGAGTCTACAATGAGCAGTTCTTC
TRBJ1-2 | - | TRBV27 | - | CASSPRTAIYGYTF | TGTGCCAGCAGTCCCAGGACGGCAATCTATGGCTACACCTTC
TRBJ2-3 | - | TRBV28 | TRBD2 | CASSPSLSSGKGGDTQYF | TGTGCCAGCAGTCCTTCCCTCTCTAGCGGGAAGGGGGGAGATACGCAGTATTTT
TRBJ1-6 | few | TRBV27 | - | CASSLSPNSPLHF | TGTGCCAGCAGTTTATCTCCTAATTCACCCCTCCACTTT
TRBJ2-5 | medium-sized | TRBV20-1 | - | CSARTGWAETQYF | TGCAGTGCCCGGACGGGGTGGGCCGAGACCCAGTACTTC
TRBJ2-1 | many | TRBV6-2/TRBV6-3 | TRBD1 | CASSLNPGQGPYNEQFF | TGTGCCAGCAGCCTCAACCCGGGACAGGGGCCCTACAATGAGCAGTTCTTC
TRBJ2-2 | - | TRBV10-1 | TRBD2 | CASSEWSGGSGELFF | TGCGCCAGCAGTGAGTGGTCGGGAGGGTCCGGGGAGCTGTTTTTT
TRBJ1-5 | - | TRBV7-9 | - | CASRLPNADTQHF | TGTGCCAGCAGGCTCCCGAATGCAGATACGCAGCATTTT
TRBJ2-7 | many | TRBV12-3/TRBV12-4 | TRBD1 | CASSTTTGAIPSEQYF | TGTGCCAGCAGCACCACGACAGGGGCCATTCCTTCCGAGCAGTACTTC
TRBJ1-1 | - | TRBV20-1 | - | CGATTGTEAFF | TGCGGTGCTACCACCGGGACAGAAGCTTTCTTT
TRBJ2-7 | many | TRBV7-9 | TRBD2 | CASSRGLAGGYEQYF | TGTGCCAGCAGCCGAGGACTAGCGGGAGGGTACGAGCAGTACTTC
TRBJ2-5 | many | TRBV20-1 | - | CSASQSGGAWTQYF | TGCAGTGCTAGCCAATCAGGGGGGGCTTGGACCCAGTACTTC
TRBJ2-1 | many | TRBV12-3/TRBV12-4 | TRBD2 | CASSLSGGDNEQFF | TGTGCCAGCAGTTTATCGGGGGGAGACAATGAGCAGTTCTTC
TRBJ1-2 | many | TRBV6-1 | - | CASRRTDYGYTF | TGTGCCAGCAGGAGAACCGACTATGGCTACACCTTC
TRBJ2-1 | large | TRBV5-1 | - | CASSFRGSSYNEQFF | TGCGCCAGCAGCTTCCGGGGAAGCTCCTACAATGAGCAGTTCTTC
TRBJ2-2 | - | TRBV6-5 | - | CASSATGAGELFF | TGTGCCAGCAGCGCGACGGGGGCCGGGGAGCTGTTTTTT
TRBJ1-5 | many | TRBV20-1 | - | CSASAQFNQPQHF | TGCAGTGCTAGCGCCCAGTTCAATCAGCCCCAGCATTTT
TRBJ1-1 | - | TRBV28 | TRBD1 | CASSSYYRGGGTEAFF | TGTGCCAGCAGTTCGTATTACAGGGGGGGAGGCACTGAAGCTTTCTTT
TRBJ1-5 | few | TRBV7-3 | TRBD1 | CASSTRTGDQPQHF | TGTGCCAGCAGCACCCGGACAGGCGATCAGCCCCAGCATTTT
TRBJ2-7 | few | TRBV4-3 | - | CASSQDEGVAPFEQYF | TGCGCCAGCAGCCAAGACGAGGGGGTAGCCCCTTTCGAGCAGTACTTC
TRBJ2-5 | few | TRBV6-1 | - | CASSPRGPAETQYF | TGTGCCAGCAGTCCTCGGGGCCCAGCAGAGACCCAGTACTTC
TRBJ2-3 | - | TRBV7-9 | - | CASSLSSDTQYF | TGTGCCAGCAGCTTATCTTCAGATACGCAGTATTTT
TRBJ2-1 | - | TRBV20-1 | - | CSAPKWDAYDEQFF | TGCAGTGCCCCGAAATGGGACGCCTATGATGAGCAGTTCTTC
TRBJ1-5 | - | TRBV10-3 | TRBD1 | CAISQQGNQPQHF | TGTGCCATCAGTCAACAGGGGAATCAGCCCCAGCATTTT
TRBJ1-3 | few | TRBV7-2 | - | CASSLVRGNTIYF | TGTGCCAGCAGCTTAGTGCGTGGAAACACCATATATTTT